The rows below give T cell receptor beta chains drawn from one sample of a study of CXCR3-negative and CXCR3-positive naive CD8 T cells. Following a re-call of the 5' RACE reads, TCRdb has one entry per CDR3 protein and lacks DNA. Recorded here are over 45,000 distinct CDR3 sequences; the top ten clones represent over 14%. Sequencing input: memory CD8+ T cells from blood. The receptors were sampled from a human donor in good health. Some clones in this sample may be carry-over from other donors' samples. Both conserved end residues are part of each CDR3. Clone size, where shown, is once, few, many, or a class for clones that have expanded.

J gene	clone size	V gene	CDR3 protein
TRBJ2-2	.	TRBV12-5	CASGPPGMNTGELFF
TRBJ2-2	.	TRBV7-6	CASSSSAGGYTGELFF
TRBJ1-1	.	TRBV28	CASEGAQAEAFF
TRBJ2-3	.	TRBV27	CASSGPARSSTDTQYF
TRBJ2-2	.	TRBV20-1	CSARGLAVTGELFF
TRBJ2-7	.	TRBV20-1	CSAREVGAYEQYF
TRBJ2-7	.	TRBV13	CASSYSGTGLAYEQYF
TRBJ2-1	.	TRBV18	CASSPYWDSVYNEQFF
TRBJ1-1	.	TRBV7-8	CASSSRDPGVGAEAFF
TRBJ1-2	.	TRBV7-7	CASSSRDREDYGYTF
TRBJ2-2	.	TRBV2	CAILAGVYTGELFF
TRBJ1-4	.	TRBV21-1	CASIPGGRDEKLFF
TRBJ1-1	.	TRBV28	CASTLDQSYTEAFF
TRBJ1-5	.	TRBV5-1	CASSLDPGSNQPQHF
TRBJ2-5	.	TRBV2	CASSEQSREETQYF
TRBJ1-1	.	TRBV20-1	CSAREAGTDTEAFF
TRBJ2-3	.	TRBV29-1	CSVGLVSGDTQYF
TRBJ1-2	.	TRBV14	CASSQDYGPLYGYTF
TRBJ2-7	.	TRBV9	CASSVVPGGIYEQYF
TRBJ1-2	.	TRBV28	CASSSSEGINYGYTF
TRBJ2-2	.	TRBV13	CASSLTTGGFSNTGELFF
TRBJ2-5	.	TRBV6-5	CASSLEGGPLGETQYF
TRBJ2-7	.	TRBV6-2/TRBV6-3	CASSYGQASSYEQYF
TRBJ2-2	.	TRBV7-9	CASSLGGTAGELFF
TRBJ2-1	.	TRBV29-1	CSVLPGHLNEQFF
TRBJ2-7	.	TRBV29-1	CSVEGGDRGSYEQYF
TRBJ2-5	.	TRBV6-2/TRBV6-3	CASTPDRSLETQYF
TRBJ2-5	.	TRBV12-2	CASLVWDREETQYF
TRBJ1-2	medium-sized	TRBV29-1	CSVVMGQGDSDGYTF
TRBJ2-7	.	TRBV7-9	CASQPPTSAEQYF
TRBJ2-7	medium-sized	TRBV19	CASSEGQGFYEQYF
TRBJ2-5	.	TRBV20-1	CSARDFLFQGEETQYF
TRBJ2-7	.	TRBV20-1	CSAPGGRFYEQYF
TRBJ1-1	.	TRBV9	CASSVGKNTEAFF
TRBJ2-1	.	TRBV29-1	CSVAASGSSYNEQFF
TRBJ2-7	.	TRBV20-1	CSAPGTGDLYEQYF
TRBJ2-7	.	TRBV12-5	CASGLVPLATGDPYEQYF
TRBJ1-1	.	TRBV7-2	CASSLIGTGRTEAFF
TRBJ2-7	.	TRBV4-3	CASSPTAGPTYEQYF
TRBJ2-7	.	TRBV29-1	CSVSAAPTYEQYF
TRBJ2-1	.	TRBV7-3	CASSLTLAGRGNEQFF
TRBJ2-7	.	TRBV29-1	CSVLAQDHYEQYF
TRBJ2-1	.	TRBV4-1	CASSPKGVGSTYNEQFF
TRBJ1-6	.	TRBV6-6	CASSYSPETDASYNSPLHF
TRBJ1-1	.	TRBV20-1	CSARFGFTTEAFF